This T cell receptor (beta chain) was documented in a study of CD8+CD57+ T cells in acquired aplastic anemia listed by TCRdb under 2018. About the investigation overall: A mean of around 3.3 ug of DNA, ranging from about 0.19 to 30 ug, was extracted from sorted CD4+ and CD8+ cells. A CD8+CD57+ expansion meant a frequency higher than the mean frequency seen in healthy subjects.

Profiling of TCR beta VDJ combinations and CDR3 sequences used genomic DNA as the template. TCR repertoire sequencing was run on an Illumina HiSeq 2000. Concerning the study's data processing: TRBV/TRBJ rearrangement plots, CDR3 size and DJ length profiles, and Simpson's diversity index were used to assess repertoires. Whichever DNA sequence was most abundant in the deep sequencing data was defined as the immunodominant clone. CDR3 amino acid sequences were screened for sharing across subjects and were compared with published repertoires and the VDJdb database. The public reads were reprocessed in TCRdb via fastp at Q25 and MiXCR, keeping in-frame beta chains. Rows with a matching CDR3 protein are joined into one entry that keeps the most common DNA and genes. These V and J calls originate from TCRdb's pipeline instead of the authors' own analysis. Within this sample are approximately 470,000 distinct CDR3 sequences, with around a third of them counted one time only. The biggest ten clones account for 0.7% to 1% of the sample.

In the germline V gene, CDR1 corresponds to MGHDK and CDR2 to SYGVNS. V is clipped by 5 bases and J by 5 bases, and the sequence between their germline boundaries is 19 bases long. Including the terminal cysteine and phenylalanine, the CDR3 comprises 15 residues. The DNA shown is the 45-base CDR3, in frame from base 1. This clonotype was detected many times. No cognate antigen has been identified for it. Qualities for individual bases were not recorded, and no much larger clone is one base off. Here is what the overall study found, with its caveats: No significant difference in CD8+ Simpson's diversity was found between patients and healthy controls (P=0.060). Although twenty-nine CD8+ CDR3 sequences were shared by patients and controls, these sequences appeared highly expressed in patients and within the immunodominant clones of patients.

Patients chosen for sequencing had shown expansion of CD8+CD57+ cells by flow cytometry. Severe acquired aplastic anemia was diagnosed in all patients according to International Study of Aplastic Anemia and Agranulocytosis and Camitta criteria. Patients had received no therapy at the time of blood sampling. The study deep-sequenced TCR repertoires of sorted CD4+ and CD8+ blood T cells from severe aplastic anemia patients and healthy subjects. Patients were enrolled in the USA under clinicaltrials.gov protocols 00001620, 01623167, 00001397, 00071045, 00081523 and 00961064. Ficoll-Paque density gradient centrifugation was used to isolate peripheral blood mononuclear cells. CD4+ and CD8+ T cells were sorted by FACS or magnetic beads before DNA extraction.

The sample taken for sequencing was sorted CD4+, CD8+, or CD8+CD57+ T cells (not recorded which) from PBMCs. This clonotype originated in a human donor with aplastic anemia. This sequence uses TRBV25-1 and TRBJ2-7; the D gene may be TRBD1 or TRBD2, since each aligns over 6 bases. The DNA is TGTGCCAGCAGTCCCCTAGGGGGGACTGTTGACGAGCAGTACTTC. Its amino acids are CASSPLGGTVDEQYF.